This T cell receptor (beta chain) was sequenced in a study of cytomegalovirus exposure and HLA in healthy donors. The wider study: Genetic ancestry analysis placed about 76% of the approximately 400 donors that were genotyped in the Caucasian-associated cluster.

Study results and limitations: Upon later analysis, HLA-associated TCR beta chains proved more clonally expanded than other, equally common chains. Productive status was seen about 90% or about 30% of the time for most TCR beta V segments in an earlier analysis.

The PCR was carried out with 60 Vbeta primers and 13 Jbeta primers. Authors' analysis steps: It was a later analysis that counted roughly 79 million unique TCR beta chains, of which 8.5 million to 12 million were shared. Sequencing used immunoSEQ multiplex PCR; TCRdb keeps in-frame clones, though not all of them. The DNA gave D and trimming, while V, J and clone size come from that table. The data hold approximately 170,000 clones, with about 77% observed a single time. Trimming shortened V by 6 bases and J by 0 bases, and 12 bases separated the two germline ends. The germline CDR1 and CDR2 sequences are SGHAT and FQNNGV. The CDR3 is 14 amino acids. Points on this clone: As yet, its antigen is unknown.

The genes are TRBV11-2 and TRBJ2-7; a possible D gene is TRBD1 (6 bases). Sequencing input: PBMCs. This receptor was identified in a male donor in good health and CMV-seropositive. The CDR3: CASRDRRSSYEQYF. The CDR3, as DNA: TGTGCCAGCAGAGACAGGAGAAGCTCCTACGAGCAGTACTTC.